Listed below are T cell receptor beta chains from one sample, sequenced in a study of blood T cell repertoires in COVID-19. Generated by immunoSEQ multiplex PCR, the TCRdb table keeps only in-frame clones and is missing some. The data show some 180,000 clones, with 75% to 85% seen just once and more than 9.5% held by the top ten. The sequenced sample consisted of peripheral blood. These receptors were taken from a middle-aged woman with COVID-19, enrolled during active disease. The CDR3 runs from the conserved cysteine through the conserved F or W.

J gene	V gene	CDR3 protein
TRBJ1-2	TRBV6-2/TRBV6-3	CASSANRDRGRLAGYTF
TRBJ2-3	TRBV28	CASSLWAGEYSDTQYF
TRBJ2-3	TRBV11-2	CASSSKAGGSTDTQYF
TRBJ2-5	TRBV12-3/TRBV12-4	CASGIGGEGTQYF
TRBJ2-3	TRBV14	CASRYRQGSSDTQYF
TRBJ1-6	TRBV19	CASSRASGNSPLHF
TRBJ1-1	TRBV2	CASSGWQGNTEAFF
TRBJ2-5	TRBV2	CASSETGWGETQYF
TRBJ1-4	TRBV5-4	CASSADSFNEKLFF
TRBJ2-1	TRBV6-5	CASSSAGSTNEQFF
TRBJ2-5	TRBV12-5	CASGVNRGTQETQYF
TRBJ1-4	TRBV10-3	CAISESEGVEKLFF
TRBJ2-5	TRBV7-9	CASSFLAWETQYF
TRBJ2-1	TRBV28	CASSLWGSGKASGEQFF
TRBJ2-6	TRBV28	CASSPGSLRANVLTF
TRBJ2-5	TRBV19	CASSTARLAGGIRQETQYF
TRBJ2-5	TRBV11-3	CASSSGQGGFRETQYF
TRBJ2-3	TRBV21-1	CASTNGAGGLVVDTQYF
TRBJ1-6	TRBV6-1	CASSEAGASSYNSPLHF
TRBJ1-1	TRBV18	CASSPDRGNTEAFF
TRBJ1-1	TRBV15	CATSRENSMNTEAFF
TRBJ2-5	TRBV5-4	CASSLWGLAGLGHQETQYF
TRBJ1-1	TRBV5-6	CASSLGPTGGTEAFF
TRBJ2-1	TRBV7-9	CASSPEDNEQFF
TRBJ2-3	TRBV2	CASSEGLDSLAGATDTQYF
TRBJ2-1	TRBV28	CASSFGGRGSYNEQFF
TRBJ2-2	TRBV9	CASSAPLGGTGITGELFF
TRBJ2-7	TRBV7-9	CASSFAGSYEQYF
TRBJ1-5	TRBV3-1/TRBV3-2	CASSLRGFNQPQHF
TRBJ1-2	TRBV1	CTTLNYGYTF
TRBJ2-7	TRBV7-9	CASSLTGGSGYYEQYF
TRBJ2-7	TRBV7-2	CASSYVSGRILF
TRBJ1-2	TRBV30	CAWSPGTGMSYTF
TRBJ2-3	TRBV13	CASSTSQTDTQYF
TRBJ2-2	TRBV24-1	CATRAGENTGELFF
TRBJ2-2	TRBV5-4	CASGKKRLDRTNTGELFF
TRBJ2-1	TRBV6-1	CASSYGQSNEQFF
TRBJ2-7	TRBV4-1	CASSTTSGRGYEQYF
TRBJ1-1	TRBV6-6	CACAGGTEAFF
TRBJ1-6	TRBV19	CASSIGTVRRSPLHF
TRBJ2-1	TRBV15	CATSRERQGLNEQFF